A single sample gave rise to the 29 T cell receptor beta chains below, sequenced in a study of blood T cell repertoires in COVID-19. The method was immunoSEQ multiplex PCR; TCRdb's version includes in-frame clones alone and lacks a portion of them. The data show 200,000 to 250,000 clones, with around 81% seen just once and 2.3% held by the top ten. The sequenced sample was peripheral blood. The receptors were gathered from an older woman with acute or convalescent COVID-19.

The chain joins TRBV21-1 to TRBJ2-7; TRBD2, the table's D call, lacks a check against the DNA. TRBV21-1 is a recognized pseudogene. This CDR3 is 21 amino acids long. The CDR3 here is CASSKALSSGGTSGGAQEQYF. CDR3 sequence (DNA): TGTGCCAGCAGCAAAGCGCTTTCCTCCGGCGGGACTAGCGGGGGGGCTCAAGAGCAGTACTTC.

The chain recombines TRBV5-6 with TRBJ2-7; 10 bases match TRBD1. Germline CDR1 SGHDT, CDR2 YYEEEE. J lost 7 bases, V lost 1 base, and 11 bases had no gene match. The CDR3 consists of 16 residues. Here the CDR3 reads CASSLYRDRGAGEQYF. CDR3 nucleotide sequence: TGTGCCAGCAGCTTGTACCGGGACAGGGGTGCAGGGGAGCAGTACTTC. The variable domain in full, completed from reference TRBV5-6 and TRBJ2-7, reads DAGVTQSPTHLIKTRGQQVTLRCSPKSGHDTVSWYQQALGQGPQFIFQYYEEEERQRGNFPDRFSGHQFPNYSSELNVNALLLGDSALYLCASSLYRDRGAGEQYFGPGTRLTVT.

V is TRBV28 and J is TRBJ2-2; 7 bases agree with TRBD1. CDR1 is MDHEN and CDR2 is SYDVKM in the germline V gene. The CDR3 covers 13 residues. The V and J ends lost 8 bases and 6 bases, in that order; junction bases with no gene match: 6. In nucleotides, the CDR3 is TGTGCCAGCCTGGGACAGTTGGCCGGGGAGCTGTTTTTT. This sequence encodes CASLGQLAGELFF.

This chain's CDR3 is CASTGGYPYGYTF. In nucleotides, the CDR3 is TGTGCCAGCACAGGGGGGTACCCCTATGGCTACACCTTC. This sequence joins TRBV28 and TRBJ1-2; 7 bases match TRBD1. With V trimmed by 7 bases and J by 4 bases, 6 bases remained unmatched. The CDR3 extends over 13 amino acids. Germline V gene sequence: CDR1 MDHEN, CDR2 SYDVKM.

The chain links TRBV4-1 to TRBJ1-1, with D perhaps matching TRBD1 (6 bases). Germline-derived CDR1 and CDR2 are MGHRA and YSYEKL. V was pared by 4 bases and J by 1 base, with 16 bases between. This CDR3 spans 16 amino acids. CDR3 in DNA: TGCGCCAGCAGCCGAGACCCAGGACAGACGAACACTGAAGCTTTCTTT. Residues: CASSRDPGQTNTEAFF.

V usage is TRBV4-2 and J usage is TRBJ2-7; 9 bases are a match to TRBD1. From germline, CDR1 is LGHNA and CDR2 YNFKEQ. The CDR3 has 15 amino acids. V lost 3 bases to trimming and J lost 2 bases; unmatched junction nucleotides: 5. CDR3: CASSQDRGPTYEQYF. CDR3 nucleotides: TGTGCCAGCAGCCAGGACAGGGGACCTACCTACGAGCAGTACTTC.

This chain joins TRBV5-5 and TRBJ2-1, with D maybe TRBD1 (5 bases). This CDR3 spans 16 amino acids. Trimming removed 5 bases at V and 7 bases at J, with 22 bases between. In germline, CDR1 is SGHKS, CDR2 YYEKEE (reference sequence). In DNA, the CDR3 is TGTGCCAGCAGGCGTCACGCAGGGTCCTCGGCAAATGAGCAGTTCTTC. It encodes CASRRHAGSSANEQFF.

The chain carries TRBV10-3 and TRBJ2-7, with a possible D match to TRBD1 (7 bases). Germline assignment: CDR1 ENHRY and CDR2 SYGVKD. Trimming left V 0 bases short and J 4 bases short, with 10 bases between. The CDR3 is 14 residues long. The CDR3 bases are TGTGCCATCAGTGAGTCGCAGGGGGGATACGAGCAGTACTTC. Translated, it gives CAISESQGGYEQYF.

This chain connects TRBV4-2 to TRBJ1-1; D is uncertain. Germline assignment: CDR1 LGHNA and CDR2 YNFKEQ. CDR3 length: 13 residues. Trimming cost V 4 bases and J 1 base, with 7 bases left between them. CDR3 protein: CASSPLRNTEAFF. For the CDR3, the DNA is TGTGCCAGCAGCCCGTTGAGGAACACTGAAGCTTTCTTT.

Only a few counts were recorded for this clone. The chain employs TRBV14 and TRBJ2-7; TRBD1 aligns across 9 bases. This CDR3 has 15 residues. With 1 base clipped from V and 4 bases from J, the junction kept 5 bases outside the gene matches. Germline V lookup: CDR1 SGHDN, CDR2 FVKESK. The CDR3 spells CASSQGGTGNYEQYF. CDR3 DNA: TGTGCCAGCAGCCAAGGGGGGACAGGGAATTACGAGCAGTACTTC.

In its sample, this clone was seen a few times. The chain recombines TRBV11-1 with TRBJ1-1; 7 bases fit TRBD1. V lost 2 bases and J lost 3; bases outside the gene matches: 6. There are 15 residues in the CDR3. Germline lookup yields CDR1 SGHAT and CDR2 FQDESV (reference sequence). The CDR3 region has the DNA TGTGCCAGCAGCTTATCGACAGGGTGGGACACTGAAGCTTTCTTT. It yields the protein CASSLSTGWDTEAFF.

In this sample, this clone turned up a few times. This chain connects TRBV19 to TRBJ1-6, with D possibly TRBD1 on 6 matching bases. V was shortened by 6 bases and J by 3 bases, with 12 bases between the two germline ends. This CDR3 has 15 residues. Germline loops: CDR1 LNHDA, CDR2 SQIVND (reference sequence). In DNA form, the CDR3 reads TGTGCCAGTAGGCCCGGACAGAACTATAATTCACCCCTCCACTTT. This sequence encodes CASRPGQNYNSPLHF. The variable domain in full, with the rest retrieved from reference TRBV19 and TRBJ1-6, is DGGITQSPKYLFRKEGQNVTLSCEQNLNHDAMYWYRQDPGQGLRLIYYSQIVNDFQKGDIAEGYSVSREKKESFPLTVTSAQKNPTAFYLCASRPGQNYNSPLHFGNGTRLTVT.

The chain has TRBV3-1 (or the pseudogene TRBV3-2) and TRBJ1-2; TRBD1 matches at 8 bases. After removal of 2 bases from V and 8 bases from J, the junction contained 7 bases not matched to a gene. Per the germline V gene, CDR1 is LGHDT and CDR2 is YNNKEL (reference sequence). CDR3 size: 14 residues. CDR3 sequence: CASSQQGAGGGYTF. The CDR3 DNA reads TGTGCCAGCAGCCAACAGGGGGCAGGAGGGGGCTACACCTTC.

The chain couples TRBV28 to TRBJ1-2, with TRBD1 matching over 10 bases. V was pared by 2 bases and J by 8 bases, with 5 bases of the junction left unmatched. The V gene's germline CDR1 is MDHEN and CDR2 SYDVKM. There are 14 residues in the CDR3. CDR3 loop: CASSLRDRGGGYTF. For the CDR3, the DNA is TGTGCCAGCAGTTTAAGGGACAGGGGTGGGGGCTACACCTTC.

The rearrangement uses TRBV30 and TRBJ2-2; D not certain. V lost 1 base to trimming and J lost 7 bases, with 7 bases between them. Germline CDR1 GTSNPN, CDR2 SVGIG (reference sequence). CDR3 length: 12 amino acids. CDR3: CAWSALLGELFF. DNA of the CDR3: TGTGCCTGGAGTGCCCTTCTCGGGGAGCTGTTTTTT.

The chain has TRBV12-5 and TRBJ2-1; D is possibly TRBD1 (6 bases). The germline V gene has CDR1 LGHNT and CDR2 FRNRAP. Trimming left V 9 bases short and J 9 bases short, with 18 bases between. The CDR3 has 13 residues. This CDR3 is CASGTTDNTEQFF. CDR3 in DNA: TGTGCTAGCGGGACAACTGACAATACTGAGCAGTTCTTC.

The chain has TRBV7-9 and TRBJ1-4; D might be TRBD1 (5 bases). Germline assignment: CDR1 SEHNR and CDR2 FQNEAQ (reference sequence). The V end was cut by 3 bases, the J end by 8 bases, with 13 bases between. The CDR3 has 14 residues. The CDR3 coding sequence is TGTGCCAGCAGCTTGGCAGGGCGTCCGGAAAAACTGTTTTTT. Its protein product is CASSLAGRPEKLFF.

The chain joins TRBV2 to TRBJ1-4; 7 positions agree with TRBD1. The CDR3 consists of 14 residues. Germline V lookup: CDR1 SNHLY, CDR2 FYNNEI. V lost 5 bases to trimming and J lost 4 bases; unmatched junction nucleotides: 4. The DNA for the CDR3 is TGTGCCAGCAGTCGGGACAGCTTTAATGAAAAACTGTTTTTT. It codes for CASSRDSFNEKLFF.

V and J are TRBV5-4 and TRBJ2-7; 14 bases agree with TRBD2. Looked up from germline, CDR1 is SGHNT and CDR2 is YYREEE (reference sequence). The CDR3 length is 16 residues. The trim removed 0 bases at V and 6 bases at J, leaving 5 bases unmatched. The DNA for the CDR3 is TGTGCCAGCAGCTTGGTCCCAGGACTAGCGGGAGGCGAGCAGTACTTC. This codes for CASSLVPGLAGGEQYF.

CDR3 nucleotides: TGTGCCAGCAGCTCGGGACAGGGACTCAACTATGGCTACACCTTC. Its translation is CASSSGQGLNYGYTF. The chain links TRBV5-4 to TRBJ1-2, with 9 bases fitting TRBD1. Germline loops: CDR1 SGHNT, CDR2 YYREEE (reference sequence). This CDR3 is built from 15 residues. With 3 bases clipped from V and 2 bases from J, the junction kept 5 bases outside the gene matches.

This clone was counted a single time. Here the CDR3 reads CASSKTGPNTEAFF. CDR3 nucleotides: TGTGCCAGCAGTAAGACAGGGCCGAACACTGAAGCTTTCTTT. The rearrangement uses TRBV28 and TRBJ1-1; 7 bases match TRBD1. J gave up 1 base and V 5 bases, and 4 bases lay outside the gene matches. Germline CDR1 reads MDHEN; CDR2 reads SYDVKM. CDR3 length: 14 residues.

This sequence joins TRBV30 and TRBJ2-5; TRBD1 aligns across 9 bases. The V segment lost 1 base and the J segment 4 bases; nucleotides outside the gene matches: 7. Germline CDR1 and CDR2: GTSNPN and SVGIG (reference sequence). The CDR3 contains 15 residues. The CDR3 nucleotides read TGTGCCTGGAGTGCACAGACAGGGGGGAGAGAGACCCAGTACTTC. Its translation: CAWSAQTGGRETQYF. The full variable domain, its missing parts supplied by reference TRBV30 and TRBJ2-5, is SQTIHQWPATLVQPVGSPLSLECTVEGTSNPNLYWYRQAAGRGLQLLFYSVGIGQISSEVPQNLSASRPQDRQFILSSKKLLLSDSGFYLCAWSAQTGGRETQYFGPGTRLLVL.

The chain has TRBV9 and TRBJ1-1, with 8 nucleotides matching TRBD1. The V segment lost 3 bases and the J segment 9 bases; nucleotides outside the gene matches: 13. CDR3 length: 15 residues. Germline V gives CDR1 SGDLS, CDR2 YYNGEE. Here the CDR3 reads CASSAASTGQGQAFF. DNA of the CDR3: TGTGCCAGCAGCGCGGCCAGCACAGGACAGGGTCAAGCTTTCTTT.

V is TRBV5-1 and J is TRBJ2-7, with 7 positions matching TRBD1. V lost 4 bases and J lost 6; bases outside the gene matches: 13. The germline CDR1 and CDR2 sequences are SGHRS and YFSETQ. This CDR3 region has 15 residues. The CDR3 is CASSKATTGLIEQYF. In nucleotides, the CDR3 is TGCGCCAGCAGCAAAGCCACGACAGGGCTCATCGAGCAGTACTTC.

This chain uses TRBV5-4 with TRBJ2-7, with 14 bases aligning to TRBD2. Germline V gives CDR1 SGHNT, CDR2 YYREEE (reference sequence). CDR3 size: 16 residues. V trimming: 3 bases; J trimming: 3 bases; junction bases outside the gene matches: 5. The CDR3 nucleotides read TGTGCCAGCAGCTCCGTCGGACTAGCGGGGGGCTACGAGCAGTACTTC. It translates to CASSSVGLAGGYEQYF.

The chain carries TRBV25-1 and TRBJ1-2; D is undetermined. V gave up 2 bases and J gave up 4 bases, with 5 bases separating them. Germline V gene data show CDR1 as MGHDK and CDR2 as SYGVNS. The CDR3 covers 12 residues. This CDR3 reads CASSEASYGYTF. CDR3 DNA sequence: TGTGCCAGCAGTGAAGCTAGCTATGGCTACACCTTC.

The genes are TRBV6-2 or TRBV6-3 and TRBJ1-5; 10 bases map to TRBD1. Losses at the gene ends were 2 bases for V and 2 bases for J; bases not matched to a gene: 15. This CDR3 has 20 residues. Germline V CDR1 and CDR2: MNHEY, SVGEGT. CDR3 nucleotide sequence: TGTGCCAGCAGTTACAACCCGGGACAGGGGTTGACCCACGGCAATCAGCCCCAGCATTTT. Protein product: CASSYNPGQGLTHGNQPQHF.

The chain combines TRBV21-1 with TRBJ1-4. TRBV21-1 is an annotated pseudogene. The CDR3 loop spans 18 amino acids. CDR3 bases: TGTGCCAGCAGCAAAAAGGACGGGGGGCGCAGGACTAATGAAAAACTGTTTTTT. It codes for CASSKKDGGRRTNEKLFF.

The gene calls are TRBV4-2 and TRBJ1-2; perhaps TRBD1 as D (6 bases). The germline V gene has CDR1 LGHNA and CDR2 YNFKEQ. The CDR3 sequence is 15 residues long. Trimming took 0 bases from V and 5 from J, leaving 13 bases between them. The CDR3 sequence: CASSQDATGQYGYTF. The CDR3 coding sequence is TGTGCCAGCAGCCAAGATGCGACAGGTCAATATGGCTACACCTTC.